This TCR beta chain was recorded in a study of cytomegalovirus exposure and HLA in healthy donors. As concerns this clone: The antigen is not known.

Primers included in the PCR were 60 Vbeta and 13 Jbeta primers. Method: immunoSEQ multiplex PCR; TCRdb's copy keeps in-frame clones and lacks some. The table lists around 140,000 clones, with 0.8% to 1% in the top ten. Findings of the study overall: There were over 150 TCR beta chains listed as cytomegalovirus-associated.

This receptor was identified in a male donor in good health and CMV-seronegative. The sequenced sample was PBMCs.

Written as DNA, the CDR3 is TGCGCCAGCAGCCCTACTCAGGGCAACTATGGCTACACCTTC. Encoded protein: CASSPTQGNYGYTF. This sequence joins TRBV5-1 and TRBJ1-2; D is possibly TRBD1 (5 bases). The CDR3 has 14 amino acids. Germline loops: CDR1 SGHRS, CDR2 YFSETQ. Trimming stripped 4 bases from V and 2 bases from J, with 12 bases between.